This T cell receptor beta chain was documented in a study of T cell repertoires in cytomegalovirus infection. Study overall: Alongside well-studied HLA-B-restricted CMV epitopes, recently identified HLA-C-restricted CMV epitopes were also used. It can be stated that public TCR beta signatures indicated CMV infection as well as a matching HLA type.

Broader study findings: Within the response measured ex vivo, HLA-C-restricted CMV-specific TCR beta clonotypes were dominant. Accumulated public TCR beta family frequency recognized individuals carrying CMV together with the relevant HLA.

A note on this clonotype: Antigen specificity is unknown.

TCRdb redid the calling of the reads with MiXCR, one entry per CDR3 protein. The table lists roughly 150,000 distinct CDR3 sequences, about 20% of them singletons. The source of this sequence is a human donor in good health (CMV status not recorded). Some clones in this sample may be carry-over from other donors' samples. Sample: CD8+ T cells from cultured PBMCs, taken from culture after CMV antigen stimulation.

The CDR3 loop reads CASSSPGTGPYNEQFF. Written as DNA, the CDR3 is TGTGCCAGCAGCTCACCCGGGACAGGCCCCTACAATGAGCAGTTCTTC. The chain combines TRBV7-9 with TRBJ2-1, with 8 bases that match TRBD1. CDR1 and CDR2 (germline): SEHNR, FQNEAQ (reference sequence). Trimming cost V 4 bases and J 2 bases; bases outside gene matches: 7. The CDR3 extends over 16 amino acids.